The clone carrying this T cell receptor (beta chain) was counted many times. Its antigen remains unknown. Amplification of TCR beta CDR3 regions was performed using RNA transcripts as template. In the first-round RT-PCR of the TCR CDR3, the HTBI primer set was used. A single record per CDR3 protein comes from TCRdb applying MiXCR to the multiplex PCR reads. The sample includes more than 500,000 distinct CDR3 sequences, less than 15% seen only once; the top ten take about 14%. Exclusions: uncontrolled infection, other autoimmune disease, pregnancy, lactation. Germline V lookup: CDR1 DFQATT, CDR2 SNEGSKA (reference sequence). Trimming removed 5 bases from V and 1 base from J; junction bases left unmatched: 1. The length of the CDR3 is 13 residues. This record comes from a study of T cells in Graves' hyperthyroidism and ophthalmopathy. Regarding the study as a whole: In the analysis, a 13 V-J model separated ophthalmopathy from stable hyperthyroidism. Model predictions of ophthalmopathy came a median 6.5 months before onset. Most thyroid clonotypes with frequency above 0.001 were detected in blood.

This chain connects TRBV20-1 to TRBJ1-5; 8 bases agree with TRBD1. The sequencing input was blood. The receptor's source is a woman between 40 and 55 years old with Graves' hyperthyroidism. In DNA form, the CDR3 reads TGCAGTGCTGGACAGGGAAGCAATCAGCCCCAGCATTTT. It codes for CSAGQGSNQPQHF.